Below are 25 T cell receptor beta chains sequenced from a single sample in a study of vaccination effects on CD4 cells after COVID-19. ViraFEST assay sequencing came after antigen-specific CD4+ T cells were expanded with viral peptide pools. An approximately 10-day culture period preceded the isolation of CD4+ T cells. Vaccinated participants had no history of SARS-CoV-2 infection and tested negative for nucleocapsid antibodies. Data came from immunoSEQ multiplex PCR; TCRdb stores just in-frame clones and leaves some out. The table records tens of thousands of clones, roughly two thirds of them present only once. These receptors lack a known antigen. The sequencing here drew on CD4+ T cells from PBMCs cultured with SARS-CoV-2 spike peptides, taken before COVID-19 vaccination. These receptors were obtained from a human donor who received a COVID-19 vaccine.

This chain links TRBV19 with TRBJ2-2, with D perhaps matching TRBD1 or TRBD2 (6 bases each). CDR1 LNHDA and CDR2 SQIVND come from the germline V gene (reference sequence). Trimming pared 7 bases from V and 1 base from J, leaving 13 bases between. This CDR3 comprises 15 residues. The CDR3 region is CASKARGLNTGELFF. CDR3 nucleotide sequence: TGTGCCAGTAAGGCTCGGGGGCTGAACACCGGGGAGCTGTTTTTT.

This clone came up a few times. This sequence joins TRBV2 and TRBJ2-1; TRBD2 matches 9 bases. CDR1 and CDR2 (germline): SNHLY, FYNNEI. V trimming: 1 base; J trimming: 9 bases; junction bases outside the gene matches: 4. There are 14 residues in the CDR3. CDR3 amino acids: CASSEEASGVEQFF. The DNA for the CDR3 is TGTGCCAGCAGTGAAGAGGCTAGCGGGGTTGAGCAGTTCTTC.

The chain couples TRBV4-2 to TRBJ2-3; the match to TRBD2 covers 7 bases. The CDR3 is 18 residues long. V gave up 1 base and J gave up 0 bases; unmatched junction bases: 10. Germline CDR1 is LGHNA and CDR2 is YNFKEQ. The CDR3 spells CASSQGLAETTSTDTQYF. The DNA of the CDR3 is TGTGCCAGCAGCCAAGGTCTAGCGGAGACAACTAGCACAGATACGCAGTATTTT.

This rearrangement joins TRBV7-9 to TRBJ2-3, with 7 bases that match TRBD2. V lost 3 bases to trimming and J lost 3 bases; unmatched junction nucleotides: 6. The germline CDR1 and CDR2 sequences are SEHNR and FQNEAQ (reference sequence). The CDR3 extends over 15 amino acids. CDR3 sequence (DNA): TGTGCCAGCAGCTTGGGGCAAGCGGGGACAGATACGCAGTATTTT. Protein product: CASSLGQAGTDTQYF.

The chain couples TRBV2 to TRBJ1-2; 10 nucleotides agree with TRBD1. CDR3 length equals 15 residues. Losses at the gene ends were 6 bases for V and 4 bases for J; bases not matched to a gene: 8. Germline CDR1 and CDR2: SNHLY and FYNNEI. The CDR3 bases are TGTGCCAGCAGCTACTCGGGACAGGGGACCTATGGCTACACCTTC. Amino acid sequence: CASSYSGQGTYGYTF.

The CDR3: CASSSARGGRGSYEQYF. The CDR3 DNA follows: TGTGCCAGCAGCTCGGCTAGGGGGGGGCGCGGGTCCTACGAGCAGTACTTC. The chain joins TRBV5-4 to TRBJ2-7; D may be TRBD2 (7 bases). The V end lost 3 bases, the J end lost 1 base, and 20 bases lay between the germline ends. Germline CDR1 is SGHNT and CDR2 is YYREEE (reference sequence). CDR3 size: 17 residues.

Written as DNA, the CDR3 is TGCAGTGCTAGCGACGGGACCCAGTACTTC. Amino acids: CSASDGTQYF. This chain uses TRBV20-1 with TRBJ2-5; unclear D gene. The germline V and J ends were trimmed by 3 bases and 7 bases, with 6 bases remaining between them. The germline V gene encodes CDR1 DFQATT and CDR2 SNEGSKA (reference sequence). CDR3 size: 10 residues.

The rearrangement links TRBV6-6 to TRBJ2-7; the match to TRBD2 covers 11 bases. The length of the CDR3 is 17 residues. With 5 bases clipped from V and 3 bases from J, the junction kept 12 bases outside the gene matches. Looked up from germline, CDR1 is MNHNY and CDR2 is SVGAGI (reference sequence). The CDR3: CASSQGYSGRALYEQYF. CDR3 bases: TGTGCCAGCAGTCAGGGCTATAGCGGGAGGGCCCTCTACGAGCAGTACTTC.

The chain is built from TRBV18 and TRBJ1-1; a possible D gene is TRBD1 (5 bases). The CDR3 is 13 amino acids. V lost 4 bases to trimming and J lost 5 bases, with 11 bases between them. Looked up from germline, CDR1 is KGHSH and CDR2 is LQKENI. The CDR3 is CASSQTRGTEAFF. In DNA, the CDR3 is TGTGCCAGCTCACAAACCCGGGGGACTGAAGCTTTCTTT.

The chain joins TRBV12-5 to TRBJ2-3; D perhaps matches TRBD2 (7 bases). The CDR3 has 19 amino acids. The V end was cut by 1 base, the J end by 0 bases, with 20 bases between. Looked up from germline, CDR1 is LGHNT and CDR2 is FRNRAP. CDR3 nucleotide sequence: TGTGCTAGTGGTTTGGGGGGGGGCCGTATCGAAAATAGCACAGATACGCAGTATTTT. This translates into CASGLGGGRIENSTDTQYF.

The DNA of the CDR3 is TGCAGCGTGGGGACTAGCGGACTTTACAATGAGCAGTTCTTC. Its translation is CSVGTSGLYNEQFF. The genes are TRBV29-1 and TRBJ2-1; 11 bases are shared with TRBD2. Germline V lookup: CDR1 SQVTM, CDR2 ANQGSEA. The J segment lost 4 bases and the V segment lost 6 bases, leaving 5 bases of the junction unmatched. The CDR3 has 14 residues.

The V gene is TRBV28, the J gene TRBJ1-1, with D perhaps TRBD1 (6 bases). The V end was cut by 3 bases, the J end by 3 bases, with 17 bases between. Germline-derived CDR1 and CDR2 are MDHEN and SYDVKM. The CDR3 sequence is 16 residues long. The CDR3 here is CASSLVRGAVDTEAFF. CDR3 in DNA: TGTGCCAGCAGTTTGGTACGGGGGGCGGTTGACACTGAAGCTTTCTTT.

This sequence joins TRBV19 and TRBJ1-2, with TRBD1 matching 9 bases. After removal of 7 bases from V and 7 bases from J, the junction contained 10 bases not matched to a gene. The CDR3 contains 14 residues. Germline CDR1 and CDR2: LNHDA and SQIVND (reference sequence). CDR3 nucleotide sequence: TGTGCCAGTACCGGACAGGGGAGGATTGCTGGCTACACCTTC. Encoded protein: CASTGQGRIAGYTF.

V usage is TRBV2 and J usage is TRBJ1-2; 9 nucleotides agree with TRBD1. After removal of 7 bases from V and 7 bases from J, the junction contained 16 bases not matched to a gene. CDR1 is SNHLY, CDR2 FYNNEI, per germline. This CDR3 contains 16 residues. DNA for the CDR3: TGTGCCAGCACCCCGTACGGGACAGGGAAAGAGGGTGGCTACACCTTC. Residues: CASTPYGTGKEGGYTF.

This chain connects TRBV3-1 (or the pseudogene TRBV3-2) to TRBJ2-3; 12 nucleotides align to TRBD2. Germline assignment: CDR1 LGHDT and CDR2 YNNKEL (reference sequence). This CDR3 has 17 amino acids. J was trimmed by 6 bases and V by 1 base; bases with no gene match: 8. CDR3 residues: CASSQVLAGGQVDTQYF. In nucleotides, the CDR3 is TGTGCCAGCAGCCAAGTACTAGCGGGGGGCCAAGTGGATACGCAGTATTTT.

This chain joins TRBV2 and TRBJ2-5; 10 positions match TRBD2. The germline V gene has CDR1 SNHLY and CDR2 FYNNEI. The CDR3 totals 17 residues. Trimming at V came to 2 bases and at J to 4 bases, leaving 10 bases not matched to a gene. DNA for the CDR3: TGTGCCAGCAGTGAATATCTGCTAGCGGGAGTTGGAGAGACCCAGTACTTC. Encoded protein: CASSEYLLAGVGETQYF.

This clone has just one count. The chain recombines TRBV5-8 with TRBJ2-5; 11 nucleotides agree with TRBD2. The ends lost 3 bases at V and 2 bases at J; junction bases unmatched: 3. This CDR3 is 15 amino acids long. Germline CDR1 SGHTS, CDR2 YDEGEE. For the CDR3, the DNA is TGTGCCAGCAGCTCAGGGACTAGCGGACAAGAGACCCAGTACTTC. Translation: CASSSGTSGQETQYF.

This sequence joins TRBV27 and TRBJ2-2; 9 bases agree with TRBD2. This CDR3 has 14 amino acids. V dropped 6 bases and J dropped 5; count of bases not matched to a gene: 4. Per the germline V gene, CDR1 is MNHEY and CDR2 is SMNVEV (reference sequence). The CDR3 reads CASRGSGSTGELFF. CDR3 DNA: TGTGCCAGCAGGGGTAGCGGGAGTACCGGGGAGCTGTTTTTT.

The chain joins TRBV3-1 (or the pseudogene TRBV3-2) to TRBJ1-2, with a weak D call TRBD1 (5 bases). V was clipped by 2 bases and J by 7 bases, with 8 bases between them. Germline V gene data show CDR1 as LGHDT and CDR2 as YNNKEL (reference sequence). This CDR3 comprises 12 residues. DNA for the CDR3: TGTGCCAGCAGCCAAATGGGGCGTGGCTACACCTTC. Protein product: CASSQMGRGYTF.

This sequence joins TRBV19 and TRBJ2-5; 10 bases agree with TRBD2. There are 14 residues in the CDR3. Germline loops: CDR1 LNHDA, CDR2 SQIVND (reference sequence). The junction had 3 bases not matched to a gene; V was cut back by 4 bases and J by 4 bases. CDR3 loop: CASSTSSGGETQYF. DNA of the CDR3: TGTGCCAGTAGTACCTCTAGCGGGGGAGAGACCCAGTACTTC.

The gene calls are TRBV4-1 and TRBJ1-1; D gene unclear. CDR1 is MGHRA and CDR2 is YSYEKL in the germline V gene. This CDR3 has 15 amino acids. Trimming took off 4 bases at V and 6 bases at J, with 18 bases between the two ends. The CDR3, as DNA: TGCGCCAGCAGCCCTTACCCCCGGGAGCGGCCTGAAGCTTTCTTT. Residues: CASSPYPRERPEAFF.

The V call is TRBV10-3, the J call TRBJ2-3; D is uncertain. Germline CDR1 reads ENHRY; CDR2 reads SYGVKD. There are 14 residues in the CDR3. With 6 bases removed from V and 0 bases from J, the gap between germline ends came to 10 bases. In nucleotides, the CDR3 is TGTGCCATCAGGGGTCTGGGGAGCACAGATACGCAGTATTTT. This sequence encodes CAIRGLGSTDTQYF.

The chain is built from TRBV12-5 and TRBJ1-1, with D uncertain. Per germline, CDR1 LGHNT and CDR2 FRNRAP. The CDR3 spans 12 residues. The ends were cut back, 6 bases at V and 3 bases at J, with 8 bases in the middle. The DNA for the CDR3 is TGTGCTAGTGGCACGTCCGACACTGAAGCTTTCTTT. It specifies CASGTSDTEAFF.

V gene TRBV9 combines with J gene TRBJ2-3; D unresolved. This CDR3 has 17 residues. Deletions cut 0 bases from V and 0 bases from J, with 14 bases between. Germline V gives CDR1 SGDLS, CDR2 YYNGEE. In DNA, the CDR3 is TGTGCCAGCAGCGTAGAGCGAGACGGTGCTAGCACAGATACGCAGTATTTT. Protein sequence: CASSVERDGASTDTQYF.

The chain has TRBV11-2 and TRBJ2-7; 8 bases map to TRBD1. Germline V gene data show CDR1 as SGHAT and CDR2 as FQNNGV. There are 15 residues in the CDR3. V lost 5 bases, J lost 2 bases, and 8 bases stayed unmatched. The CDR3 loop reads CASSLWGQATYEQYF. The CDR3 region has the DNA TGTGCCAGCAGCCTTTGGGGACAGGCCACCTACGAGCAGTACTTC.